These 25 T cell receptor beta chains were sequenced from one sample in a study of blood T cell repertoires in COVID-19. Sequencing used immunoSEQ multiplex PCR; TCRdb keeps in-frame clones, though not all of them. Here the sample spans roughly 30,000 clones, 72% being singletons. Specimen: peripheral blood. The source of these receptors is a boy younger than 10 with active or convalescent COVID-19.

The chain joins TRBV29-1 to TRBJ1-6; D remains ambiguous. The CDR3 totals 17 residues. The germline V and J ends were trimmed by 0 bases and 7 bases, with 19 bases remaining between them. Germline loops: CDR1 SQVTM, CDR2 ANQGSEA. CDR3 sequence: CSVEDLSSQVQNSPLHF. For the CDR3, the DNA is TGCAGCGTTGAAGATCTGAGCTCCCAGGTGCAAAATTCACCCCTCCACTTT. Full variable domain (remainder filled in from reference TRBV29-1 and TRBJ1-6): SAVISQKPSRDICQRGTSLTIQCQVDSQVTMMFWYRQQPGQSLTLIATANQGSEATYESGFVIDKFPISRPNLTFSTLTVSNMSPEDSSIYLCSVEDLSSQVQNSPLHFGNGTRLTVT.

This clone was counted only a few times. The chain is built from TRBV28 and TRBJ1-4, with unresolved D. The length of the CDR3 is 14 residues. CDR1 is MDHEN, CDR2 SYDVKM, per germline. V dropped 3 bases and J dropped 8 bases, with 13 bases sitting between them. CDR3 DNA sequence: TGTGCCAGCAGTTTCTCCGGCGGCTCGGAAAAACTGTTTTTT. Its translation is CASSFSGGSEKLFF.

This clone has more than one count but fewer than ten. The rearrangement joins TRBV29-1 to TRBJ2-2; TRBD2 might be the D (5 bases). The CDR3 loop spans 14 amino acids. Trimming pared 6 bases from V and 5 bases from J, leaving 16 bases between. Germline assignment: CDR1 SQVTM and CDR2 ANQGSEA. CDR3 bases: TGCAGCGTCGAACCGGAGGTTCCTACCGGGGAGCTGTTTTTT. Amino acid sequence: CSVEPEVPTGELFF.

The J gene is TRBJ2-1, the V gene TRBV2; the D is unclear. With 7 bases removed from V and 10 bases from J, the gap between germline ends came to 14 bases. Looked up from germline, CDR1 is SNHLY and CDR2 is FYNNEI. The CDR3 contains 12 residues. The CDR3 protein is CASTPGRWEQFF. The CDR3 nucleotides are TGTGCCAGCACCCCAGGAAGGTGGGAGCAGTTCTTC. The full variable domain, with the rest looked up from reference TRBV2 and TRBJ2-1, is EPEVTQTPSHQVTQMGQEVILRCVPISNHLYFYWYRQILGQKVEFLVSFYNNEISEKSEIFDDQFSVERPDGSNFTLKIRSTKLEDSAMYFCASTPGRWEQFFGPGTRLTVL.

The chain is built from TRBV19 and TRBJ2-2, with 8 bases identical to TRBD2. V was pared by 3 bases and J by 5 bases, with 5 bases of the junction left unmatched. Germline CDR1 is LNHDA and CDR2 is SQIVND (reference sequence). There are 15 residues in the CDR3. The CDR3 sequence is CASSMSGSGTGELFF. The CDR3 DNA reads TGTGCCAGTAGTATGAGCGGGAGCGGAACCGGGGAGCTGTTTTTT.

This chain links TRBV6-5 with TRBJ1-3; D might be TRBD1 (5 bases). Germline-derived CDR1 and CDR2 are MNHEY and SVGAGI. The CDR3 is 15 residues long. V was pared by 4 bases and J by 0 bases, with 10 bases between. The CDR3: CASSSGGGSGNTIYF. CDR3 nucleotides: TGTGCCAGCAGTTCCGGGGGGGGCTCTGGAAACACCATATATTTT.

This clone was seen many times. The chain combines TRBV19 with TRBJ1-5; TRBD1 aligns across 10 bases. The CDR3 sequence is 19 residues long. V gave up 3 bases and J gave up 0 bases; unmatched junction bases: 11. In germline, CDR1 is LNHDA, CDR2 SQIVND (reference sequence). CDR3 loop: CASSMGMGTGVNSNQPQHF. In DNA form, the CDR3 reads TGTGCCAGTAGTATGGGGATGGGGACAGGGGTCAATAGCAATCAGCCCCAGCATTTT.

The chain recombines TRBV6-5 with TRBJ1-2; TRBD1 might be the D (6 bases). This CDR3 comprises 15 residues. CDR1 and CDR2 (germline): MNHEY, SVGAGI. Between the trimmed V and J ends, which lost 2 bases and 4 bases, there was a span of 14 bases. CDR3 DNA sequence: TGTGCCAGCAGTTACACCGGGACAACGTCCTATGGCTACACCTTC. This sequence encodes CASSYTGTTSYGYTF.

The chain carries TRBV7-8 and TRBJ1-4; 11 nucleotides agree with TRBD1. This CDR3 region has 17 residues. Germline V gene data show CDR1 as SGHVS and CDR2 as FQNEAQ. Trimming took 1 base from V and 4 from J; bases not matched to a gene: 5. The DNA for the CDR3 is TGTGCCAGCAGCTTAGGGGACAGGGGGGACCGTAATGAAAAACTGTTTTTT. Its protein is CASSLGDRGDRNEKLFF.

The gene calls are TRBV28 and TRBJ1-5; 7 bases line up with TRBD1. Germline loops: CDR1 MDHEN, CDR2 SYDVKM. CDR3 length equals 14 residues. V gave up 7 bases and J gave up 5 bases; unmatched junction bases: 8. The CDR3 DNA sequence: TGTGCCAGCACCCGGACAGGAGATCATCAGCCCCAGCATTTT. Amino acid sequence: CASTRTGDHQPQHF.

V is TRBV14 and J is TRBJ1-5; unclear D gene. Germline V gives CDR1 SGHDN, CDR2 FVKESK. CDR3 size: 12 residues. V was cut by 11 bases and J by 7 bases, with 15 bases left in between. This CDR3 reads CASPGGRQPQHF. The CDR3 coding sequence is TGTGCCTCGCCTGGAGGGCGGCAGCCCCAGCATTTT.

CDR3 residues: CASSQVGQGAGKLFF. CDR3 DNA: TGCGCCAGCAGCCAAGTTGGACAGGGGGCGGGAAAACTGTTTTTT. The chain carries TRBV4-3 and TRBJ1-4; 11 bases match TRBD1. CDR1 and CDR2 (germline): LGHNA, YSLEER. The CDR3 is 15 residues long. V gave up 1 base and J gave up 10 bases; unmatched junction bases: 5.

This clone showed up just a few times. The chain uses TRBV13 and TRBJ1-6, with TRBD1 matching 8 bases. CDR1 is PRHDT and CDR2 is FYEKMQ in the germline V gene (reference sequence). This CDR3 has 16 amino acids. J was trimmed by 10 bases and V by 1 base; bases with no gene match: 9. The CDR3 is CASSLASGTGGSPLHF. As DNA, the CDR3 is TGTGCCAGCAGCTTAGCCTCCGGGACAGGAGGCTCACCCCTCCACTTT.

The chain employs TRBV5-6 and TRBJ1-1; TRBD1 aligns across 8 bases. This CDR3 contains 18 residues. Trimming took 4 bases from V and 7 from J; bases not matched to a gene: 21. Germline CDR1 reads SGHDT; CDR2 reads YYEEEE. The CDR3: CASSLPGVATGEGGEAFF. The CDR3 coding sequence is TGTGCCAGCAGCCTCCCTGGGGTGGCGACAGGGGAAGGAGGTGAAGCTTTCTTT.

This clone has more than one count but fewer than ten. This chain connects TRBV27 to TRBJ2-1; tentative D call: TRBD1 (6 bases). The germline V gene encodes CDR1 MNHEY and CDR2 SMNVEV (reference sequence). V lost 5 bases, J lost 0 bases, and 11 bases lay in between. The CDR3 sequence is 15 residues long. The CDR3 protein is CASSVWGHSYNEQFF. The CDR3 region has the DNA TGTGCCAGCAGTGTCTGGGGGCACTCCTACAATGAGCAGTTCTTC.

This clone has more than one count but fewer than ten. The chain joins TRBV5-6 to TRBJ1-5, with D perhaps matching TRBD1 (6 bases). CDR3 length: 14 residues. Per the germline V gene, CDR1 is SGHDT and CDR2 is YYEEEE. V was pared by 4 bases and J by 4 bases, with 12 bases between. CDR3 amino acids: CASSLRGRNQPQHF. The CDR3 DNA sequence: TGTGCCAGCAGCCTCAGGGGACGGAATCAGCCCCAGCATTTT.

This clone was seen a handful of times. The chain couples TRBV28 to TRBJ2-1; TRBD2 agrees at 9 bases. The CDR3 totals 15 residues. Germline lookup yields CDR1 MDHEN and CDR2 SYDVKM. Trimming at V came to 7 bases and at J to 1 base, leaving 5 bases not matched to a gene. CDR3 coding DNA: TGTGCCAGCACCTTAAGCGGGAGGTCCTACAATGAGCAGTTCTTC. Translated: CASTLSGRSYNEQFF.

This clone turned up a few times. CDR3 sequence (DNA): TGTGCCAGCAGTGAGACAGGGTCTGGGGCCAACGTCCTGACTTTC. The encoded protein is CASSETGSGANVLTF. The chain has TRBV27 and TRBJ2-6, with 7 bases aligning to TRBD1. J lost 1 base, V lost 5 bases, and 2 bases had no gene match. CDR3 length equals 15 residues. Germline V gives CDR1 MNHEY, CDR2 SMNVEV (reference sequence).

This clone appeared once. The chain employs TRBV18 and TRBJ1-5; D not resolved. CDR1 is KGHSH, CDR2 LQKENI, per germline. V lost 6 bases and J lost 8, with 20 bases in between. CDR3 length: 15 amino acids. As DNA, the CDR3 is TGTGCCAGCTCTTTCACTAGCCGGGTGGGAAAGCCCCAGCATTTT. Encoded protein: CASSFTSRVGKPQHF.

V gene TRBV7-9 combines with J gene TRBJ1-3; D is ambiguous. Germline V gene sequence: CDR1 SEHNR, CDR2 FQNEAQ (reference sequence). V gave up 5 bases and J gave up 8 bases, with 13 bases separating them. This CDR3 contains 13 residues. The CDR3 sequence is CASSPPNRDTIYF. The CDR3 DNA reads TGTGCCAGCAGCCCCCCCAACCGGGACACCATATATTTT.

The rearrangement joins TRBV28 to TRBJ2-7; 8 bases align to TRBD1. This CDR3 spans 14 amino acids. The J segment lost 3 bases and the V segment lost 6 bases, leaving 7 bases of the junction unmatched. In germline, CDR1 is MDHEN, CDR2 SYDVKM. CDR3 bases: TGTGCCAGCAGGGAGACAGGGGAGAACTACGAGCAGTACTTC. This gives the protein CASRETGENYEQYF. The variable domain in full, completed from reference TRBV28 and TRBJ2-7, reads DVKVTQSSRYLVKRTGEKVFLECVQDMDHENMFWYRQDPGLGLRLIYFSYDVKMKEKGDIPEGYSVSREKKERFSLILESASTNQTSMYLCASRETGENYEQYFGPGTRLTVT.

This clone has a handful of counts. This chain uses TRBV29-1 with TRBJ2-2, with D possibly matching TRBD2 (5 bases). Germline-derived CDR1 and CDR2 are SQVTM and ANQGSEA. The CDR3 is 14 amino acids. Trimming left V 5 bases short and J 7 bases short, with 17 bases between. The CDR3 reads CSVHRGSLGGELFF. The CDR3 region has the DNA TGCAGCGTTCATCGGGGAAGCCTCGGCGGGGAGCTGTTTTTT.

J is TRBJ1-4 and V is TRBV19, with a tentative D call TRBD1 (6 bases). V was shortened by 6 bases and J by 7 bases, with 15 bases between the two germline ends. The CDR3 sequence is 14 residues long. Per the germline V gene, CDR1 is LNHDA and CDR2 is SQIVND (reference sequence). As DNA, the CDR3 is TGTGCCAGTAGCCTCGGGGGGCGAAGTGAAAAACTGTTTTTT. Protein: CASSLGGRSEKLFF.

The genes are TRBV12-3 or TRBV12-4 and TRBJ1-2; D is perhaps TRBD1 (5 bases). V gave up 8 bases and J gave up 8 bases, with 15 bases separating them. This CDR3 has 12 amino acids. CDR3 nucleotide sequence: TGTGCCAGCTCCTGGGGGGGAATCGGCTACACCTTC. Translated, it gives CASSWGGIGYTF.

The chain couples TRBV6-2 or TRBV6-3 to TRBJ2-5; 7 positions match TRBD2. Germline V lookup: CDR1 MNHEY, CDR2 SVGEGT. The CDR3 has 16 residues. The junction had 10 bases not matched to a gene; V was cut back by 5 bases and J by 1 base. Written as DNA, the CDR3 is TGTGCCAGCAGTCTCCGGGGCGGGGGTAGCCAAGAGACCCAGTACTTC. It specifies CASSLRGGGSQETQYF.